This T cell receptor beta chain was sequenced for a study of molecular identifiers for immune sequencing clone quantification. Study-wide findings and caveats: More than 97% of effector molecules, versus under 1% of naive-cell molecules, belonged to clones above 20 RNA copies.

From approximately 20,000 to 1,000,000 sorted cells, naive CD8 libraries were generated with 10%, 30% or 50% RNA. Deletions cut 5 bases from V and 3 bases from J, with 10 bases between. The CDR3 extends over 13 amino acids. CDR1 is SQVTM and CDR2 is ANQGSEA in the germline V gene. On this clonotype itself: What it binds is unknown.

TCRdb processed the PCR reads anew with MiXCR; each CDR3 protein has one entry. Here the sample spans under 600,000 distinct CDR3 sequences, roughly 25% being singletons. The sequence was obtained from a human donor in good health. Some libraries in this study had Jurkat cell RNA spiked in. The chain employs TRBV29-1 and TRBJ2-2; TRBD1 might be the D (7 bases). The specimen sequenced was naive CD8+ T cells from blood, with Jurkat cell RNA spiked in. As for subset: FACS-sorted CD8+CD4-CCR7+CD45RA+ naive T cells. The CDR3 nucleotides are TGCAGCGTTCAGGGGGGAGACACCGGGGAGCTGTTTTTT. Amino acids: CSVQGGDTGELFF.